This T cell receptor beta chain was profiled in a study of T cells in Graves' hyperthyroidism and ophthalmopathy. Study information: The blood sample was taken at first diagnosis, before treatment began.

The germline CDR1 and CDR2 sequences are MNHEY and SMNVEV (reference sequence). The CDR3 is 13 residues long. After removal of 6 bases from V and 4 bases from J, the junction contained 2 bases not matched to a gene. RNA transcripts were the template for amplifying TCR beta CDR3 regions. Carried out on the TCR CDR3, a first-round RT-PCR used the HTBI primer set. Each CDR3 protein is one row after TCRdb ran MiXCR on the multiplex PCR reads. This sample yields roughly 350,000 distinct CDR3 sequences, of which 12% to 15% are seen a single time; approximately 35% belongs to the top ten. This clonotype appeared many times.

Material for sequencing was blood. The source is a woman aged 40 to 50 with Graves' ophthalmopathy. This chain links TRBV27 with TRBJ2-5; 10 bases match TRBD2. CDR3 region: CASSKREGETQYF. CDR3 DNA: TGTGCCAGCAGCAAGCGGGAGGGAGAGACCCAGTACTTC.